These 20 T cell receptor beta chains were sequenced from one sample in a study of blood T cell repertoires in COVID-19. Generated by immunoSEQ multiplex PCR, the TCRdb table keeps only in-frame clones and is missing some. The sample has 140,000 to 150,000 clones, less than 90% seen once; the top ten hold around 40%. The sequencing sample was made of peripheral blood. The receptors were sampled from a human donor in a cohort sampled during active COVID-19.

The chain couples TRBV3-1 (or the pseudogene TRBV3-2) to TRBJ1-1; D is unresolved. This CDR3 is 13 amino acids long. Trimming shortened V by 7 bases and J by 1 base, and 10 bases separated the two germline ends. Germline V CDR1 and CDR2: LGHDT, YNNKEL (reference sequence). The CDR3 DNA follows: TGTGCCAGCACCCGGGGTGGGAACACTGAAGCTTTCTTT. This gives the protein CASTRGGNTEAFF.

The chain combines TRBV7-2 with TRBJ2-5; TRBD2 agrees at 8 bases. Trimming took 5 bases from V and 4 from J; bases not matched to a gene: 9. CDR1 and CDR2 from the germline V gene are SGHTA and FQGNSA. This CDR3 contains 15 residues. The CDR3, as DNA: TGTGCCAGCAGCCCAGGGCGGGGGGCCCCAGAGACCCAGTACTTC. Translation: CASSPGRGAPETQYF.

The J gene is TRBJ1-2, the V gene TRBV2; tentatively, D is TRBD1 (5 bases). Deletions cut 2 bases from V and 4 bases from J, with 17 bases between. The CDR3 spans 16 residues. Germline CDR1 is SNHLY and CDR2 is FYNNEI. CDR3 amino acids: CASSEWRDGGTYGYTF. The CDR3 nucleotides read TGTGCCAGCAGTGAATGGCGGGACGGTGGGACCTATGGCTACACCTTC.

The V gene is TRBV6-5, the J gene TRBJ1-1; weak D call: TRBD1 (6 bases). In germline, CDR1 is MNHEY, CDR2 SVGAGI. The CDR3 is 12 amino acids. Trimming cost V 8 bases and J 2 bases, with 9 bases left between them. CDR3 residues: CASDGGNTEAFF. The DNA for the CDR3 is TGTGCCAGCGATGGGGGCAACACTGAAGCTTTCTTT.

This rearrangement joins TRBV30 to TRBJ1-4, with D perhaps matching TRBD1 (6 bases). The CDR3 runs to 15 residues. CDR1 is GTSNPN and CDR2 is SVGIG in the germline V gene (reference sequence). The V end was cut by 0 bases, the J end by 10 bases, with 18 bases between. The CDR3 region has the DNA TGTGCCTGGAGTGTAGGAAGAGGGGGACGCGGAAAACTGTTTTTT. Protein: CAWSVGRGGRGKLFF.

CDR3 in DNA: TGTGCCAGCAGCTTGGGGCTCGGACTAGCGGGGGATCGGTGGGAGACCCAGTACTTC. Translated, it gives CASSLGLGLAGDRWETQYF. V and J are TRBV7-2 and TRBJ2-5; 13 bases match TRBD2. The CDR3 covers 19 residues. The V and J ends lost 3 bases and 5 bases, in that order; junction bases with no gene match: 15. CDR1 is SGHTA and CDR2 is FQGNSA in the germline V gene.

In its sample, this clone was seen a few times. The chain has TRBV7-9 and TRBJ1-1; TRBD1 agrees at 9 bases. The CDR3 spans 12 residues. Trimming at V came to 5 bases and at J to 8 bases, leaving 3 bases not matched to a gene. The germline gives CDR1 SEHNR, CDR2 FQNEAQ (reference sequence). The CDR3 DNA sequence: TGTGCCAGCAGCCATGGGACAGGGGAAGCTTTCTTT. Translated, it gives CASSHGTGEAFF.

The chain has TRBV5-4 and TRBJ2-3, with TRBD1 matching 11 bases. In germline, CDR1 is SGHNT, CDR2 YYREEE (reference sequence). V was clipped by 5 bases and J by 3 bases; unmatched bases: 2. The CDR3 loop spans 14 amino acids. The CDR3 here is CASSRDRGTDTQYF. The CDR3 DNA reads TGTGCCAGCAGTCGGGACAGGGGGACAGATACGCAGTATTTT.

The chain combines TRBV11-3 with TRBJ2-3, with 11 bases matching TRBD2. The CDR3 runs to 18 residues. Germline V CDR1 and CDR2: SGHNT, YENEEA. The junction had 9 bases not matched to a gene; V was cut back by 4 bases and J by 0 bases. CDR3 sequence reads: CASSSGLAVYSSTDTQYF. The CDR3 DNA reads as TGTGCCAGCAGCTCGGGACTAGCGGTTTATTCTAGCACAGATACGCAGTATTTT.

The rearrangement uses TRBV18 and TRBJ1-2; 10 bases match TRBD1. The V segment lost 2 bases and the J segment 1 base; nucleotides outside the gene matches: 4. This CDR3 is 16 amino acids long. The germline CDR1 and CDR2 sequences are KGHSH and LQKENI. CDR3 amino acids: CASSPRGQGFNYGYTF. The CDR3 DNA follows: TGTGCCAGCTCACCAAGGGGACAGGGGTTTAACTATGGCTACACCTTC.

The chain combines TRBV5-1 with TRBJ2-7; 7 bases are shared with TRBD2. This CDR3 has 16 residues. The germline V gene has CDR1 SGHRS and CDR2 YFSETQ. J was trimmed by 2 bases and V by 3 bases; bases with no gene match: 11. CDR3 region: CASSWGGQAGTYEQYF. In nucleotides, the CDR3 is TGCGCCAGCAGCTGGGGGGGTCAGGCAGGCACCTACGAGCAGTACTTC.

This rearrangement joins TRBV5-1 to TRBJ1-2; D call uncertain. The germline V gene encodes CDR1 SGHRS and CDR2 YFSETQ. The CDR3 consists of 17 residues. Trimming removed 1 base at V and 0 bases at J, with 16 bases between. In DNA, the CDR3 is TGCGCCAGCAGCTTGAATGGGGAGGCAGTTCCTAACTATGGCTACACCTTC. Protein sequence: CASSLNGEAVPNYGYTF.

The CDR3 DNA follows: TGTGCCAGCAGACCTCCGGGACAGGGTGGGGAGACCCAGTACTTC. Its protein is CASRPPGQGGETQYF. The chain combines TRBV6-2 or TRBV6-3 with TRBJ2-5; 9 bases line up with TRBD1. The CDR3 is made up of 15 amino acids. V gave up 6 bases and J gave up 5 bases; unmatched junction bases: 10. CDR1 and CDR2 (germline): MNHEY, SVGEGT.

The chain is built from TRBV9 and TRBJ1-4, with 9 positions matching TRBD1. The CDR3 runs 15 residues. The trim removed 2 bases at V and 8 bases at J, leaving 7 bases unmatched. CDR1 and CDR2 from the germline V gene are SGDLS and YYNGEE. The CDR3 nucleotides are TGTGCCAGCAGCGTTTCGACAGGGGGAATCGAAAAACTGTTTTTT. This encodes CASSVSTGGIEKLFF.

The chain employs TRBV6-2 or TRBV6-3 and TRBJ2-5; D perhaps matches TRBD2 (6 bases). The CDR3 runs 15 residues. V was pared by 6 bases and J by 4 bases, with 18 bases between. Germline values: CDR1 MNHEY, CDR2 SVGEGT. The CDR3 here is CASSSTGVLRETQYF. DNA of the CDR3: TGTGCCAGCAGCTCGACGGGGGTACTTCGAGAGACCCAGTACTTC.

This clone turned up a few times. The chain combines TRBV4-3 with TRBJ2-7; a weak D match, TRBD2 (6 bases). The CDR3 extends over 17 amino acids. The V and J ends lost 4 bases and 4 bases respectively, with 23 bases between them. Germline V gene data show CDR1 as LGHNA and CDR2 as YSLEER. The CDR3 nucleotides read TGCGCCAGCAGCCTTAGACTAGGCTTCGTTAAAGGGTACGAGCAGTACTTC. Protein sequence: CASSLRLGFVKGYEQYF.

This chain links TRBV29-1 with TRBJ2-5, with 7 nucleotides matching TRBD2. The J segment lost 4 bases and the V segment lost 4 bases, leaving 3 bases of the junction unmatched. Germline V CDR1 and CDR2: SQVTM, ANQGSEA. CDR3 length: 12 amino acids. CDR3 nucleotides: TGCAGCGTTGCCGGACTAGGAGAGACCCAGTACTTC. Amino acids: CSVAGLGETQYF.

V usage is TRBV5-1 and J usage is TRBJ1-2; a weak D match, TRBD1 (6 bases). Germline loops: CDR1 SGHRS, CDR2 YFSETQ. This CDR3 is 16 amino acids long. Trimming removed 0 bases at V and 4 bases at J, with 16 bases between. The CDR3 DNA follows: TGCGCCAGCAGCTTGGCCCCGACAGGATCTGGCTATGGCTACACCTTC. It specifies CASSLAPTGSGYGYTF.

This chain uses TRBV3-1 (or the pseudogene TRBV3-2) with TRBJ1-5; 8 bases line up with TRBD1. This CDR3 spans 14 amino acids. CDR1 and CDR2 from the germline V gene are LGHDT and YNNKEL (reference sequence). With 4 bases clipped from V and 6 bases from J, the junction kept 5 bases outside the gene matches. CDR3 sequence reads: CASSPGQGGQPQHF. As DNA, the CDR3 is TGTGCCAGCAGCCCCGGACAGGGCGGTCAGCCCCAGCATTTT.

J is TRBJ1-3 and V is TRBV11-3; weak D call: TRBD1 (6 bases). The CDR3 covers 16 residues. Germline CDR1 and CDR2: SGHNT and YENEEA. V gave up 5 bases and J gave up 0 bases, with 14 bases separating them. Here the CDR3 DNA reads TGTGCCAGCAGCCCCCGGACAGTCAGCTCTGGAAACACCATATATTTT. Its translation: CASSPRTVSSGNTIYF.